Shown below are 2 T cell receptor beta chains from a single sample sequenced in a study of CD4 T cells in relation to SARS-CoV-2 and coronaviruses. Their cognate antigens are unknown. The data were produced by immunoSEQ multiplex PCR, yet TCRdb's version contains in-frame clones alone and is incomplete. Among some 44,000 clones listed, more than 65% were seen once. The specimen was naive CD4+ T cells from PBMCs, cultured in vitro. Subset: naive CD4+ T cells isolated by negative enrichment. These receptors originate from an adult with COVID-19.

The chain is built from TRBV9 and TRBJ2-6; D is unresolved. The CDR3 loop spans 15 amino acids. The V end lost 1 base, the J end lost 0 bases, and 5 bases lay between the germline ends. The germline V gene encodes CDR1 SGDLS and CDR2 YYNGEE. The CDR3 sequence is CASSVRASGANVLTF. The DNA of the CDR3 is TGTGCCAGCAGCGTACGGGCCTCTGGGGCCAACGTCCTGACTTTC.

The rearrangement uses TRBV10-3 and TRBJ2-1; 11 nucleotides line up with TRBD2. Trimming took 0 bases from V and 10 from J; bases not matched to a gene: 8. The germline gives CDR1 ENHRY, CDR2 SYGVKD. The CDR3 runs 16 residues. CDR3 coding DNA: TGTGCCATCAGTGAGTCTCTGACTAGCGGGACTGGAGAGCAGTTCTTC. Translated, it gives CAISESLTSGTGEQFF.